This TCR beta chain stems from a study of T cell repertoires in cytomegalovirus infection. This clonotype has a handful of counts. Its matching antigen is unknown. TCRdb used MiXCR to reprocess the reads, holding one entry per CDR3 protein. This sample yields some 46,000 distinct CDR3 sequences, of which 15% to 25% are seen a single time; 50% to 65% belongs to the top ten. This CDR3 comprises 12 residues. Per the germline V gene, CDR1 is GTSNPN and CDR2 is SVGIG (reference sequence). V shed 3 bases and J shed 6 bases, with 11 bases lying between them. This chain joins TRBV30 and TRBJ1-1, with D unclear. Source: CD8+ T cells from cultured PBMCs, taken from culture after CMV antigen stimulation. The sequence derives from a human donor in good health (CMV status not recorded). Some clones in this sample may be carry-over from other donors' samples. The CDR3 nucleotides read TGTGCCTGGAGAGAGGATGGACCTGAAGCTTTCTTT. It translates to CAWREDGPEAFF. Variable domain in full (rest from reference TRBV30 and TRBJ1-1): SQTIHQWPATLVQPVGSPLSLECTVEGTSNPNLYWYRQAAGRGLQLLFYSVGIGQISSEVPQNLSASRPQDRQFILSSKKLLLSDSGFYLCAWREDGPEAFFGQGTRLTVV.